These T cell receptor beta chains were read from a single sample in a study of T cells after yellow fever vaccination. MiXCR was run by TCRdb on the 5' RACE reads, yielding one entry per CDR3 protein. This sample has around 400,000 distinct CDR3 sequences; under 14% occur once, and the top ten carry 15% to 20%. Sequenced here: PBMCs, sampled on the day of the first yellow fever vaccination. Receptors originate from a man aged 18 to 30 who received the YFV17D yellow fever vaccine. Each CDR3 is given with its conserved first and last residue. Each record gives: clone size, D gene, J gene, V gene, CDR3 protein, CDR3 DNA. D genes are given only for firm matches. Expanded clones get a size class; other rows say once, few or many, or leave the size out.

>many|.|TRBJ1-4|TRBV5-1
CASSLRPASNEKLFF
TGCGCCAGCAGCCTCCGACCGGCGAGTAATGAAAAACTGTTTTTT
>few|.|TRBJ1-5|TRBV6-2/TRBV6-3
CASSDHNPLNQPQHF
TGTGCCAGCAGTGACCATAACCCTTTGAATCAGCCCCAGCATTTT
>.|TRBD1|TRBJ2-1|TRBV3-1
CASRETGTDEQFF
TGTGCCAGCAGAGAGACAGGGACGGATGAGCAGTTCTTC
>.|.|TRBJ2-3|TRBV4-3
CASSQDLEGADTQYF
TGCGCCAGCAGCCAAGATCTCGAGGGCGCAGATACGCAGTATTTT
>.|.|TRBJ1-2|TRBV10-3
CAIQGLYGYTF
TGTGCCATCCAGGGATTATATGGCTACACCTTC
>.|.|TRBJ2-5|TRBV5-1
CASTITGLRGETQYF
TGCGCCAGCACTATAACAGGGTTGCGAGGGGAGACCCAGTACTTC
>few|.|TRBJ2-6|TRBV30
CACDPSSGANVLTF
TGTGCCTGCGACCCGAGCTCTGGGGCCAACGTCCTGACTTTC
>many|.|TRBJ2-1|TRBV6-2/TRBV6-3
CASSYGGSYNEQFF
TGTGCCAGCAGTTACGGGGGCAGCTACAATGAGCAGTTCTTC
>.|TRBD2|TRBJ2-5|TRBV28
CASSLVTAGGETQYF
TGTGCCAGCAGTTTGGTGACCGCGGGGGGGGAGACCCAGTACTTC
>.|.|TRBJ2-2|TRBV28
CASSSRLIAGELFF
TGTGCCAGCAGTTCAAGACTTATTGCGGGGGAGCTGTTTTTT
>few|.|TRBJ2-1|TRBV9
CASSPEYADRRQFF
TGTGCCAGCAGCCCGGAATACGCCGACAGAAGACAGTTCTTC
>.|TRBD1|TRBJ1-5|TRBV12-3/TRBV12-4
CASSPGQGELHF
TGTGCCAGCAGTCCTGGACAGGGGGAATTGCATTTT
>few|TRBD2|TRBJ2-2|TRBV5-1
CASGPSGVDTGELFF
TGCGCCAGCGGTCCCAGCGGGGTTGACACCGGGGAGCTGTTTTTT
>few|.|TRBJ2-5|TRBV5-1
CASSQTGTPEETQYF
TGCGCCAGCAGCCAAACCGGGACACCGGAAGAGACCCAGTACTTC
>few|.|TRBJ2-5|TRBV5-1
CASSLGGPPGETQYF
TGCGCCAGCAGCTTGGGCGGGCCACCAGGGGAGACCCAGTACTTC
>few|.|TRBJ1-6|TRBV9
CASSVTGQVNSPLHF
TGTGCCAGCAGCGTAACAGGCCAAGTTAATTCACCCCTCCACTTT
>.|.|TRBJ2-2|TRBV30
CAWSMSFPAGELFF
TGTGCCTGGAGTATGTCCTTTCCGGCCGGGGAGCTGTTTTTT
>.|TRBD1|TRBJ2-5|TRBV5-6
CASSGQGDGTQYF
TGTGCCAGCAGCGGACAGGGAGATGGGACCCAGTACTTC
>.|.|TRBJ1-4|TRBV30
CACPPWTGEKLFF
TGTGCCTGCCCCCCATGGACGGGCGAAAAACTGTTTTTT
>.|TRBD2|TRBJ2-1|TRBV4-3
CASSQDRSGGALNEQFF
TGCGCCAGCAGCCAGGACCGTAGCGGGGGGGCCCTCAATGAGCAGTTCTTC
>few|TRBD1|TRBJ1-1|TRBV9
CASSVMRQGGFPEAFF
TGTGCCAGCAGCGTAATGAGACAGGGCGGTTTCCCTGAAGCTTTCTTT
>.|.|TRBJ1-2|TRBV6-5
CASSYLPEGPGSGYTF
TGTGCCAGCAGTTACCTTCCGGAGGGGCCGGGATCTGGCTACACCTTC
>.|.|TRBJ1-5|TRBV28
CASSSFPRQGNQPQHF
TGTGCCAGCAGTAGCTTCCCACGGCAGGGCAATCAGCCCCAGCATTTT
>few|.|TRBJ1-2|TRBV20-1
CSARRVYGYTF
TGCAGTGCTAGGAGGGTCTATGGCTACACCTTC
>few|.|TRBJ2-7|TRBV29-1
CSVEQRGSAYEQYF
TGCAGCGTTGAACAAAGGGGATCGGCCTACGAGCAGTACTTC
>few|.|TRBJ2-4|TRBV4-1
CASSQGEATKNIQYF
TGCGCCAGCAGCCAAGGAGAGGCGACCAAAAACATTCAGTACTTC
>many|.|TRBJ2-5|TRBV7-9
CASSPIPRETQYF
TGTGCCAGCAGCCCGATCCCCCGGGAGACCCAGTACTTC
>few|TRBD1|TRBJ2-7|TRBV12-3/TRBV12-4
CASSLGGGYPLVEQYF
TGTGCCAGCAGTTTAGGAGGGGGCTACCCCCTTGTCGAGCAGTACTTC
>.|.|TRBJ2-1|TRBV5-6
CASSLDLGLEQFF
TGTGCCAGCAGCTTGGATTTGGGTTTAGAGCAGTTCTTC
>few|TRBD2|TRBJ2-3|TRBV10-1
CASSEGAGWSDTQYF
TGCGCCAGCAGTGAAGGAGCGGGGTGGTCAGATACGCAGTATTTT
>.|.|TRBJ1-2|TRBV4-2
CASSLSGTWEGGGYTF
TGTGCCAGCAGCCTCTCCGGGACATGGGAAGGAGGAGGCTACACCTTC
>few|TRBD1|TRBJ1-5|TRBV20-1
CSASGQGRNQPQHF
TGCAGTGCCTCGGGACAGGGACGCAATCAGCCCCAGCATTTT
>few|.|TRBJ2-2|TRBV4-1
CASSQRPGQLNTGELFF
TGCGCCAGCAGCCAAAGGCCTGGACAGCTGAACACCGGGGAGCTGTTTTTT
>few|TRBD1|TRBJ1-1|TRBV2
CASSPRTGGGTEAFF
TGTGCCAGCAGCCCACGAACAGGGGGAGGCACTGAAGCTTTCTTT
>.|.|TRBJ1-2|TRBV5-6
CASSLYAQGIANYGYTF
TGTGCCAGCAGCTTATACGCCCAGGGCATAGCTAACTATGGCTACACCTTC
>.|.|TRBJ2-3|TRBV9
CASSPRGLTDTQYF
TGTGCCAGCAGCCCTAGAGGACTCACAGATACGCAGTATTTT
>many|.|TRBJ2-2|TRBV5-1
CASRAEANTGELFF
TGCGCCAGCAGAGCGGAGGCGAACACCGGGGAGCTGTTTTTT
>.|.|TRBJ2-5|TRBV6-5
CASSYSIGGQTQYF
TGTGCCAGCAGTTACTCGATTGGAGGGCAGACCCAGTACTTC
>.|TRBD1|TRBJ1-4|TRBV12-3/TRBV12-4
CASSSAGTGANEKLFF
TGTGCCAGCAGCTCCGCCGGGACAGGGGCTAATGAAAAACTGTTTTTT
>.|TRBD2|TRBJ2-3|TRBV5-8
CASSSGRGWSDTQYF
TGTGCCAGCAGCTCCGGGAGGGGGTGGTCAGATACGCAGTATTTT
>.|.|TRBJ2-2|TRBV12-3/TRBV12-4
CASSWGGGELFF
TGTGCCAGCAGTTGGGGTGGCGGGGAGCTGTTTTTT
>few|TRBD1|TRBJ1-2|TRBV5-1
CASSPSPMSGQGINHYGYTF
TGCGCCAGCAGCCCCTCCCCGATGTCAGGACAGGGGATAAATCACTATGGCTACACCTTC